The 20 T cell receptor beta chains listed next were all sequenced from one sample in a study of control samples from healthy donors and cancer patients. Sequencing was performed with immunoSEQ multiplex PCR; in TCRdb, only in-frame clones are kept and a portion is missing. Here the sample spans 170,000 or so clones, around 87% being singletons. The sample was blood. These receptors came from a woman aged 50 to 60 in good health.

This clone was found a few times. This chain connects TRBV9 to TRBJ1-5, with D perhaps TRBD1 (6 bases). From germline, CDR1 is SGDLS and CDR2 YYNGEE. The CDR3 runs 15 residues. Trimming stripped 4 bases from V and 2 bases from J, with 13 bases between. The CDR3 loop is CASSRGGQGNQPQHF. CDR3 bases: TGTGCCAGCAGCCGTGGGGGGCAGGGCAATCAGCCCCAGCATTTT.

The J gene is TRBJ2-2, the V gene TRBV28, with 7 nucleotides matching TRBD1. CDR3 length equals 16 residues. Germline V CDR1 and CDR2: MDHEN, SYDVKM. The junction had 7 bases not matched to a gene; V was cut back by 3 bases and J by 3 bases. CDR3 residues: CASSLGRTGYTGELFF. The CDR3 DNA is TGTGCCAGCAGTTTGGGAAGGACAGGCTACACCGGGGAGCTGTTTTTT.

The chain couples TRBV28 to TRBJ1-2; no definite D call. CDR3 length: 10 amino acids. V shed 8 bases and J shed 8 bases, with 9 bases lying between them. CDR1 is MDHEN and CDR2 is SYDVKM in the germline V gene. DNA for the CDR3: TGTGCCAGCCAGCTTGAGGGCTACACCTTC. Translating gives CASQLEGYTF.

The chain carries TRBV11-3 and TRBJ2-1; unclear D gene. This CDR3 spans 13 amino acids. The V end was cut by 3 bases, the J end by 7 bases, with 10 bases between. CDR1 is SGHNT, CDR2 YENEEA, per germline. CDR3 coding DNA: TGTGCCAGCAGCTTTAACGTGGGGAATGAGCAGTTCTTC. Protein product: CASSFNVGNEQFF. The full variable domain, in which reference TRBV11-3 and TRBJ2-1 provide the parts outside the CDR3, is EAGVVQSPRYKIIEKKQPVAFWCNPISGHNTLYWYLQNLGQGPELLIRYENEEAVDDSQLPKDRFSAERLKGVDSTLKIQPAELGDSAVYLCASSFNVGNEQFFGPGTRLTVL.

The chain links TRBV7-2 to TRBJ1-1; D is ambiguous. Trimming stripped 5 bases from V and 10 bases from J, with 11 bases between. Germline CDR1 and CDR2: SGHTA and FQGNSA. This CDR3 comprises 11 residues. This CDR3 is CASSPGLVAFF. Written as DNA, the CDR3 is TGTGCCAGCAGCCCCGGCCTTGTAGCTTTCTTT.

V gene TRBV7-2 combines with J gene TRBJ1-3; D remains ambiguous. V gave up 1 base and J gave up 0 bases, with 4 bases separating them. This CDR3 region has 14 residues. CDR1 is SGHTA and CDR2 is FQGNSA in the germline V gene. CDR3 nucleotide sequence: TGTGCCAGCAGCTTAGGGAGCTCTGGAAACACCATATATTTT. Translation: CASSLGSSGNTIYF.

The chain employs TRBV7-2 and TRBJ2-2; 7 positions agree with TRBD1. Germline assignment: CDR1 SGHTA and CDR2 FQGNSA. J lost 6 bases, V lost 5 bases, and 3 bases had no gene match. This CDR3 has 13 amino acids. CDR3 in amino acids: CASSIDRAGELFF. The DNA of the CDR3 is TGTGCCAGCAGCATCGACAGGGCCGGGGAGCTGTTTTTT.

This chain joins TRBV9 and TRBJ2-1; 7 bases align to TRBD1. Germline loops: CDR1 SGDLS, CDR2 YYNGEE. Unmatched junction bases numbered 3, after V lost 0 bases and J lost 9 bases. The CDR3 has 13 residues. The CDR3: CASSVDHRGEQFF. The CDR3 DNA reads TGTGCCAGCAGCGTAGATCACAGGGGTGAGCAGTTCTTC.

The chain employs TRBV28 and TRBJ2-1; 7 bases are a match to TRBD1. With V trimmed by 4 bases and J by 7 bases, 7 bases remained unmatched. The CDR3 has 14 residues. Germline CDR1 MDHEN, CDR2 SYDVKM. The CDR3 sequence is CASSYPDRLNEQFF. CDR3 DNA: TGTGCCAGCAGTTACCCGGACAGGCTGAATGAGCAGTTCTTC.

The chain has TRBV5-1 and TRBJ2-7, with D hard to call. This CDR3 spans 13 amino acids. Between the trimmed V and J ends, which lost 5 bases and 5 bases, there was a span of 14 bases. Germline CDR1 reads SGHRS; CDR2 reads YFSETQ. CDR3 coding DNA: TGCGCCAGCAGATCCGACCCTCGCGACGAGCAGTACTTC. This translates into CASRSDPRDEQYF.

On this clone: Other nucleotide sequences from this sample produce the same CDR3. The chain has TRBV2 and TRBJ1-5; no clear D. The CDR3 runs to 11 residues. Germline-derived CDR1 and CDR2 are SNHLY and FYNNEI. The V end lost 4 bases, the J end lost 5 bases, and 3 bases lay between the germline ends. The CDR3 loop is CASSGDQPQHF. The CDR3 DNA reads TGTGCCAGCAGTGGAGATCAGCCCCAGCATTTT.

This chain links TRBV2 with TRBJ2-7; 14 bases align to TRBD2. This CDR3 comprises 17 residues. Germline V lookup: CDR1 SNHLY, CDR2 FYNNEI. The V gene end was trimmed by 0 bases and the J gene end by 3 bases; junction bases not matched to a gene: 4. The CDR3 region has the DNA TGTGCCAGCAGTGAAGCGGGACTAGCGGGAGACGACTACGAGCAGTACTTC. Encoded protein: CASSEAGLAGDDYEQYF.

The chain carries TRBV19 and TRBJ1-3, with D possibly matching TRBD1 (6 bases). CDR1 LNHDA and CDR2 SQIVND come from the germline V gene (reference sequence). Trimming took 3 bases from V and 0 from J, leaving 6 bases between them. CDR3 size: 14 residues. CDR3 in DNA: TGTGCCAGTAGTATGACAGGCTCTGGAAACACCATATATTTT. Its protein is CASSMTGSGNTIYF. Full variable domain (outside the CDR3, taken from reference TRBV19 and TRBJ1-3): DGGITQSPKYLFRKEGQNVTLSCEQNLNHDAMYWYRQDPGQGLRLIYYSQIVNDFQKGDIAEGYSVSREKKESFPLTVTSAQKNPTAFYLCASSMTGSGNTIYFGEGSWLTVV.

This chain uses TRBV6-1 with TRBJ1-5, with 8 bases fitting TRBD1. The V and J ends lost 2 bases and 12 bases, in that order; junction bases with no gene match: 6. The CDR3 runs 13 residues. The germline gives CDR1 MNHNS, CDR2 SASEGT. CDR3 in amino acids: CASSETGTGGQHF. The CDR3 DNA reads as TGTGCCAGCAGTGAAACCGGGACAGGTGGCCAGCATTTT.

The CDR3 DNA follows: TGTGCCTCCTCCGCCGTGAACCCAGGTCCGCTAGTAGCCAAAAACATTCAGTACTTC. Translating gives CASSAVNPGPLVAKNIQYF. This chain links TRBV30 with TRBJ2-4; no reliable D call. The length of the CDR3 is 19 residues. Trimming removed 7 bases from V and 0 bases from J, with 28 bases in between. Germline V gene sequence: CDR1 GTSNPN, CDR2 SVGIG (reference sequence).

The chain joins TRBV5-6 to TRBJ2-5, with D possibly matching TRBD1 (5 bases). Trimming pared 0 bases from V and 4 bases from J, leaving 22 bases between. The CDR3 is 18 residues long. The V gene's germline CDR1 is SGHDT and CDR2 YYEEEE. CDR3 sequence (DNA): TGTGCCAGCAGCTTGGCGGAAAGGGGCCTAAGTTGGGGAGAGACCCAGTACTTC. Translating gives CASSLAERGLSWGETQYF.

The rearrangement joins TRBV7-3 to TRBJ1-4, with 8 bases identical to TRBD1. CDR1 SGHTA and CDR2 FQGTGA come from the germline V gene. The CDR3 covers 15 residues. V dropped 5 bases and J dropped 8; count of bases not matched to a gene: 10. Here the CDR3 reads CASSTTDRAQEKLFF. CDR3 nucleotides: TGTGCCAGCAGCACGACGGACAGGGCGCAAGAAAAACTGTTTTTT.

The CDR3 sequence: CASSQDRLEAFF. CDR3 DNA: TGTGCCAGCAGTCAGGACAGGCTTGAAGCTTTCTTT. The V gene is TRBV27, the J gene TRBJ1-1, with 7 positions matching TRBD1. The CDR3 runs 12 residues. The V gene end was trimmed by 5 bases and the J gene end by 7 bases; junction bases not matched to a gene: 4. CDR1 is MNHEY and CDR2 is SMNVEV in the germline V gene (reference sequence).

The chain employs TRBV25-1 and TRBJ1-1; D call uncertain. Trimming shortened V by 5 bases and J by 8 bases, and 15 bases separated the two germline ends. The CDR3 runs 13 residues. The germline V gene encodes CDR1 MGHDK and CDR2 SYGVNS. CDR3 region: CASSSIEGAEAFF. The CDR3 DNA is TGTGCCAGCAGTTCCATTGAGGGAGCCGAAGCTTTCTTT.

This clone was observed a single time. The J gene is TRBJ1-1, the V gene TRBV27; the match to TRBD1 covers 7 bases. The CDR3 runs 15 residues. Germline loops: CDR1 MNHEY, CDR2 SMNVEV (reference sequence). V lost 0 bases, J lost 5 bases, and 6 bases stayed unmatched. The chain's CDR3 is CASSLSTGPLTEAFF. The CDR3 bases are TGTGCCAGCAGTTTATCGACAGGGCCTCTGACTGAAGCTTTCTTT.